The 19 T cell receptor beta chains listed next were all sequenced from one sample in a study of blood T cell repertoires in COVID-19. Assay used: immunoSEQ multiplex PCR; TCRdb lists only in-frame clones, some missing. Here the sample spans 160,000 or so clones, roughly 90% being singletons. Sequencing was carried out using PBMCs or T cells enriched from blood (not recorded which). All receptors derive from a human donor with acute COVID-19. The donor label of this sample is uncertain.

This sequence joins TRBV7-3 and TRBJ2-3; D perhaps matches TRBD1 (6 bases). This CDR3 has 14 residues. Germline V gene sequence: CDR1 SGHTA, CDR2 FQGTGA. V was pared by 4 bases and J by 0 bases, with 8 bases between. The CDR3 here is CASSWDTSTDTQYF. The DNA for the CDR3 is TGTGCCAGCAGCTGGGACACCAGCACAGATACGCAGTATTTT.

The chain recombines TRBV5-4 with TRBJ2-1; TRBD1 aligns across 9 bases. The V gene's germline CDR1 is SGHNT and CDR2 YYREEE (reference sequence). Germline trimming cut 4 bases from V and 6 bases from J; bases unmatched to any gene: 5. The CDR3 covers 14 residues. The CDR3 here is CASSLQGAGNEQFF. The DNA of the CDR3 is TGTGCCAGCAGCCTACAGGGGGCCGGCAATGAGCAGTTCTTC.

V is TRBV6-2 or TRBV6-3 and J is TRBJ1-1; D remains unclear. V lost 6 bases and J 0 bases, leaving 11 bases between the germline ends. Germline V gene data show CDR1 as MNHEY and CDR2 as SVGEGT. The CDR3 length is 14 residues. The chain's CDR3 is CASSLDYVNTEAFF. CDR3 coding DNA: TGTGCCAGCAGCCTCGACTACGTGAACACTGAAGCTTTCTTT.

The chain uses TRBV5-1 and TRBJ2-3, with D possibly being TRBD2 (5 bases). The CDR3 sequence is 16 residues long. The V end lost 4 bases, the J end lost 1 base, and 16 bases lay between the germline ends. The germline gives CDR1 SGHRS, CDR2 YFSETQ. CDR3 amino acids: CASSPDFERGTDTQYF. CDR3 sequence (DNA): TGCGCCAGCAGCCCGGATTTTGAGAGGGGCACAGATACGCAGTATTTT.

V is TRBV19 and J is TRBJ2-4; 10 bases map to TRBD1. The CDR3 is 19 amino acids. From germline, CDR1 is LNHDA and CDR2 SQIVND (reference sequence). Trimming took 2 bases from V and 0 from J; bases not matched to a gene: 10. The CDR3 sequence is CASSIQTGGDSPAKNIQYF. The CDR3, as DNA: TGTGCCAGTAGTATACAGACAGGGGGCGACTCTCCAGCCAAAAACATTCAGTACTTC.

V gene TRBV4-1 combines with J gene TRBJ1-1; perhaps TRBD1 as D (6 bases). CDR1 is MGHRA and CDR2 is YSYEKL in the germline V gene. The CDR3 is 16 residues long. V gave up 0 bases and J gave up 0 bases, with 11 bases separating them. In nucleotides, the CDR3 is TGCGCCAGCAGCCAAGATCCGGGACACCTGAACACTGAAGCTTTCTTT. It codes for CASSQDPGHLNTEAFF.

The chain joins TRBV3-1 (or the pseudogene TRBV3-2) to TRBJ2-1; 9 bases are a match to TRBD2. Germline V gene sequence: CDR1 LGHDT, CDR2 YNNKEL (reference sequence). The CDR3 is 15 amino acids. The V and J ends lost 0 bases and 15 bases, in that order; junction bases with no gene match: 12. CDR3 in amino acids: CASSQDLGGTSPWFF. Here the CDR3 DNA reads TGTGCCAGCAGCCAAGATCTTGGAGGGACTAGCCCTTGGTTCTTC.

The CDR3 reads CASGLRSTDTQYF. CDR3 DNA: TGTGCCAGCGGGCTCCGTTCAACAGATACGCAGTATTTT. The rearrangement uses TRBV12-3 or TRBV12-4 and TRBJ2-3; no reliable D call. V was shortened by 8 bases and J by 3 bases, with 12 bases between the two germline ends. This CDR3 comprises 13 residues.

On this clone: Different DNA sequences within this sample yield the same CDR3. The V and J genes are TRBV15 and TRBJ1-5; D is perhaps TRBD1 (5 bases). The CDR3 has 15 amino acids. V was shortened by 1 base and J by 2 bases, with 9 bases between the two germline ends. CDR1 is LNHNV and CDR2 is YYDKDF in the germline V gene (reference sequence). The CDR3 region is CATSRGAGGNQPQHF. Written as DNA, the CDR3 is TGTGCCACCAGCAGAGGGGCGGGGGGCAATCAGCCCCAGCATTTT.

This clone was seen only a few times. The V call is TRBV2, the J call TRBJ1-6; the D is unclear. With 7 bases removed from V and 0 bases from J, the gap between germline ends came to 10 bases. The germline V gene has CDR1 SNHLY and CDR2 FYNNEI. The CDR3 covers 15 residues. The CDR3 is CASKRSNSYNSPLHF. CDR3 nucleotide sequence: TGTGCCAGCAAACGTTCTAACTCCTATAATTCACCCCTCCACTTT.

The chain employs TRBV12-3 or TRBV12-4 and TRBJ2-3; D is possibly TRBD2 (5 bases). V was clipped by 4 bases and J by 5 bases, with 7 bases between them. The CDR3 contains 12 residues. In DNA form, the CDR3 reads TGTGCCAGCAGTTATACTAGAGATACGCAGTATTTT. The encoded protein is CASSYTRDTQYF.

CDR3 DNA sequence: TGTGCCACCAGCAGAGAAGAGTCTTCTAGCAATCAGCCCCAGCATTTT. It specifies CATSREESSSNQPQHF. V usage is TRBV15 and J usage is TRBJ1-5, with unresolved D. The V gene's germline CDR1 is LNHNV and CDR2 YYDKDF (reference sequence). The V end was cut by 0 bases, the J end by 0 bases, with 9 bases between. The CDR3 has 16 residues.

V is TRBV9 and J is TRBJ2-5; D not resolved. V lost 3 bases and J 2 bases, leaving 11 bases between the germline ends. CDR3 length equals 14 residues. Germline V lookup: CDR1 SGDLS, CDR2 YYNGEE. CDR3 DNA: TGTGCCAGCAGCGCCCGGGTCCAACAAGAGACCCAGTACTTC. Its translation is CASSARVQQETQYF.

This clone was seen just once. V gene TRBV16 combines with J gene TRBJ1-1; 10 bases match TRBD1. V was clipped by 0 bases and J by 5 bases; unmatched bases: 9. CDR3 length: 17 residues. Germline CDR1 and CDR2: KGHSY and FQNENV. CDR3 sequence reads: CASSQSVGRDRGTEAFF. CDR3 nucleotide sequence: TGTGCCAGCAGCCAATCGGTGGGTCGGGACAGGGGTACTGAAGCTTTCTTT.

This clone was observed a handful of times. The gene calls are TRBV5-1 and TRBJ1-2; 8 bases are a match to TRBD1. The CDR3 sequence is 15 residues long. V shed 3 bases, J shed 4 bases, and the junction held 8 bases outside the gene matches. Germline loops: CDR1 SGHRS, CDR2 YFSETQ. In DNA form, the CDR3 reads TGCGCCAGCAGCTACGGACAGGGTTATGGCTATGGCTACACCTTC. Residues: CASSYGQGYGYGYTF.

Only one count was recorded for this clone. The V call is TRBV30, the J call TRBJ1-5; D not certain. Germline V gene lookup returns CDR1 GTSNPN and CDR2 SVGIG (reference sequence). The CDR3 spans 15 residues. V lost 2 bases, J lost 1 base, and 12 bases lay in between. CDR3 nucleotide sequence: TGTGCCTGGAGTATCGGGGTCGCAAGCAATCAGCCCCAGCATTTT. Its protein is CAWSIGVASNQPQHF.

CDR3 sequence reads: CATSDSDRDNEQFF. The CDR3 nucleotides are TGTGCCACCAGTGATTCGGACAGGGACAATGAGCAGTTCTTC. V is TRBV24-1 and J is TRBJ2-1; 8 positions agree with TRBD1. The germline CDR1 and CDR2 sequences are KGHDR and SFDVKD. Trimming cost V 2 bases and J 5 bases; bases outside gene matches: 1. The length of the CDR3 is 14 residues.

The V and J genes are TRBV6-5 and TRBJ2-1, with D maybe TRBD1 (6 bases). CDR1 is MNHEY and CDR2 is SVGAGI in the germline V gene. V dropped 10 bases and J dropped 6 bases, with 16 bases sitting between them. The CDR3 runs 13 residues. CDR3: CATLYRDSNEQFF. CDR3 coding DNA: TGTGCCACCCTCTACAGGGATAGCAATGAGCAGTTCTTC.

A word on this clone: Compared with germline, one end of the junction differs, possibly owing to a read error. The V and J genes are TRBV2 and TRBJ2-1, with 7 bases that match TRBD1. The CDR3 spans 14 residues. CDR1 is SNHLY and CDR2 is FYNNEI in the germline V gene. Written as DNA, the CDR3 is TGTGCCAGCAGTGGGACAGGCTCCCACAATGAGCAGTTCTTC. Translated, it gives CASSGTGSHNEQFF.